This T cell receptor beta chain is from a study of early T cells in non-severe SARS-CoV-2 infection. In the study overall: Sequenced material consisted of bulk RNA (from unsorted whole blood), and chains were unpaired. General study results and limits: Anti-spike CD8 responses were favored by VDJdb matching, which missed private and CD4 specificities.

Individual cDNA molecules were tagged with unique molecular identifiers, the study reported. TCRdb re-derived calls from the 5' RACE reads in MiXCR, one entry per CDR3 protein. The sample contains 70,000 or so distinct CDR3 sequences, about 9.5% of which appear only once. About this clonotype itself: Its antigen is as yet unknown.

The clonotype comes from an adult who was a healthcare worker with PCR-confirmed SARS-CoV-2 infection or an uninfected control (not recorded which). This sample comprised whole blood, obtained at baseline.

DNA of the CDR3: TGTGCCAGCAGCCCGTCCGAGAAAGGCACTGAAGCTTTCTTT. As protein: CASSPSEKGTEAFF. V gene TRBV21-1 combines with J gene TRBJ1-1. TRBV21-1 is flagged as a pseudogene. The CDR3 loop spans 14 amino acids.